A single sample gave rise to the 28 T cell receptor beta chains below, sequenced in a study of T cell responses to AZD1222 COVID-19 vaccine. Here immunoSEQ multiplex PCR was the method, and the copy in TCRdb shows in-frame clones only, minus some. The repertoire holds more than 85,000 clones, with around 81% as singletons. The sample here was peripheral blood, taken on day 0 of AZD1222 vaccination. These TCRs come from an adult in good health.

The V and J genes are TRBV11-3 and TRBJ1-1, with D uncertain. Between the trimmed V and J ends, which lost 5 bases and 2 bases, there was a span of 9 bases. Germline V CDR1 and CDR2: SGHNT, YENEEA. The CDR3 covers 13 residues. The CDR3: CASSAGSNTEAFF. The CDR3 DNA is TGTGCCAGCAGCGCTGGGTCAAACACTGAAGCTTTCTTT.

V usage is TRBV4-1 and J usage is TRBJ1-2; D not resolved. CDR3 size: 15 residues. The V end was cut by 1 base, the J end by 5 bases, with 14 bases between. Germline CDR1 is MGHRA and CDR2 is YSYEKL. The CDR3 protein is CASSQVIRREYGYTF. The CDR3 DNA follows: TGCGCCAGCAGCCAAGTTATTCGAAGGGAGTATGGCTACACCTTC.

This clone was recorded a few times. The chain links TRBV25-1 to TRBJ2-5; D is perhaps TRBD1 (5 bases). This CDR3 has 14 residues. From germline, CDR1 is MGHDK and CDR2 SYGVNS. V was shortened by 3 bases and J by 7 bases, with 15 bases between the two germline ends. CDR3 sequence: CASSDGLVQGTQYF. Here the CDR3 DNA reads TGTGCCAGCAGTGATGGGCTAGTTCAGGGGACCCAGTACTTC.

As regards this clone: Other DNA variants within this sample encode the same CDR3. This chain connects TRBV7-2 to TRBJ2-5, with TRBD2 matching over 9 bases. The ends lost 5 bases at V and 2 bases at J; junction bases unmatched: 9. This CDR3 is 16 amino acids long. In germline, CDR1 is SGHTA, CDR2 FQGNSA. CDR3: CASSLGLAGPQETQYF. DNA for the CDR3: TGTGCCAGCAGCCTCGGGCTAGCGGGGCCTCAAGAGACCCAGTACTTC.

DNA for the CDR3: TGTGCCAGCAGACATCCCGGGACAGATAATTCACCCCTCCACTTT. It is translated as CASRHPGTDNSPLHF. This chain joins TRBV25-1 and TRBJ1-6; 7 bases line up with TRBD1. This CDR3 has 15 residues. The germline V gene has CDR1 MGHDK and CDR2 SYGVNS. Trimming cost V 6 bases and J 5 bases; bases outside gene matches: 7. The full variable domain, rest sourced from reference TRBV25-1 and TRBJ1-6, is EADIYQTPRYLVIGTGKKITLECSQTMGHDKMYWYQQDPGMELHLIHYSYGVNSTEKGDLSSESTVSRIRTEHFPLTLESARPSHTSQYLCASRHPGTDNSPLHFGNGTRLTVT.

About this clone: Within the sample, other DNA sequences also encode this same CDR3. The chain carries TRBV14 and TRBJ2-1; D possibly uses TRBD1 or TRBD2 (5 bases each). Germline CDR1 reads SGHDN; CDR2 reads FVKESK. The germline V and J ends were trimmed by 1 base and 4 bases, with 8 bases remaining between them. The CDR3 runs to 14 residues. The CDR3 protein is CASSQARGYNEQFF. CDR3 bases: TGTGCCAGCAGCCAAGCGAGGGGTTACAATGAGCAGTTCTTC.

This rearrangement joins TRBV19 to TRBJ1-2, with D possibly TRBD1 on 5 matching bases. The CDR3 contains 15 residues. V dropped 3 bases and J dropped 6 bases, with 17 bases sitting between them. Germline V lookup: CDR1 LNHDA, CDR2 SQIVND (reference sequence). CDR3 amino acids: CASSIQIRGNNGYTF. As DNA, the CDR3 is TGTGCCAGTAGTATCCAAATCCGGGGCAACAATGGCTACACCTTC.

The gene calls are TRBV7-9 and TRBJ1-1, with 9 bases lining up with TRBD1. J was trimmed by 6 bases and V by 5 bases; bases with no gene match: 10. Looked up from germline, CDR1 is SEHNR and CDR2 is FQNEAQ (reference sequence). The CDR3 totals 15 residues. As DNA, the CDR3 is TGTGCCAGCAGCCCCGGAACAGGGGGCAACGCTGAAGCTTTCTTT. It encodes CASSPGTGGNAEAFF.

The V gene is TRBV5-1, the J gene TRBJ1-1; 10 bases map to TRBD1. Trimming removed 4 bases from V and 3 bases from J; junction bases left unmatched: 3. The CDR3 spans 14 residues. Germline CDR1 SGHRS, CDR2 YFSETQ. Here the CDR3 DNA reads TGCGCCAGCAGCAATGGACAGGGGGACACTGAAGCTTTCTTT. It codes for CASSNGQGDTEAFF.

The rearrangement uses TRBV28 and TRBJ2-1, with 9 nucleotides matching TRBD2. The CDR3 spans 16 residues. Germline V gene data show CDR1 as MDHEN and CDR2 as SYDVKM. Trimming at V came to 5 bases and at J to 1 base, leaving 6 bases not matched to a gene. CDR3 loop: CASSPVSGSSYNEQFF. CDR3 DNA: TGTGCCAGCAGTCCCGTTAGCGGGAGTTCCTACAATGAGCAGTTCTTC.

The chain recombines TRBV5-5 with TRBJ1-2; D uncertain. Germline CDR1 and CDR2: SGHKS and YYEKEE (reference sequence). V was cut by 4 bases and J by 5 bases, with 6 bases left in between. This CDR3 is built from 11 residues. CDR3 DNA: TGTGCCAGCAGCCGACTTTATGGCTACACCTTC. Translated, it gives CASSRLYGYTF. Supplemented by reference TRBV5-5 and TRBJ1-2, the full variable domain reads DAGVTQSPTHLIKTRGQQVTLRCSPISGHKSVSWYQQVLGQGPQFIFQYYEKEERGRGNFPDRFSARQFPNYSSELNVNALLLGDSALYLCASSRLYGYTFGSGTRLTVV.

The rearrangement joins TRBV5-6 to TRBJ2-3, with 9 bases fitting TRBD2. The germline V gene encodes CDR1 SGHDT and CDR2 YYEEEE. With V trimmed by 2 bases and J by 0 bases, 1 base remained unmatched. The CDR3 has 15 amino acids. Here the CDR3 DNA reads TGTGCCAGCAGCTTCACTAGCGGGAGCACAGATACGCAGTATTTT. Translated: CASSFTSGSTDTQYF.

This chain links TRBV7-2 with TRBJ1-6; D is perhaps TRBD1 (6 bases). The ends were cut back, 2 bases at V and 5 bases at J, with 10 bases in the middle. From germline, CDR1 is SGHTA and CDR2 FQGNSA. CDR3 length equals 15 residues. The CDR3: CASSLSHRDNSPLHF. CDR3 DNA: TGTGCCAGCAGCTTATCTCACAGGGATAATTCACCCCTCCACTTT.

The chain couples TRBV18 to TRBJ2-5; 7 nucleotides line up with TRBD1. CDR1 is KGHSH and CDR2 is LQKENI in the germline V gene. J was trimmed by 4 bases and V by 2 bases; bases with no gene match: 4. The CDR3 has 14 residues. For the CDR3, the DNA is TGTGCCAGCTCACCAAGGACAGGCCGAGAGACCCAGTACTTC. It yields the protein CASSPRTGRETQYF. The full variable domain, completed using reference TRBV18 and TRBJ2-5, is NAGVMQNPRHLVRRRGQEARLRCSPMKGHSHVYWYRQLPEEGLKFMVYLQKENIIDESGMPKERFSAEFPKEGPSILRIQQVVRGDSAAYFCASSPRTGRETQYFGPGTRLLVL.

This clone appeared a single time. J is TRBJ2-7 and V is TRBV7-2; 8 nucleotides agree with TRBD2. With 4 bases clipped from V and 3 bases from J, the junction kept 8 bases outside the gene matches. Germline V CDR1 and CDR2: SGHTA, FQGNSA. The CDR3 consists of 15 residues. The CDR3 loop is CASSSSGGRRYEQYF. CDR3 coding DNA: TGTGCCAGCAGCTCATCGGGCGGGAGGCGCTACGAGCAGTACTTC.

The chain carries TRBV6-5 and TRBJ2-3, with 8 bases lining up with TRBD1. V dropped 5 bases and J dropped 3; count of bases not matched to a gene: 7. The germline V gene encodes CDR1 MNHEY and CDR2 SVGAGI. The CDR3 sequence is 15 residues long. The CDR3 here is CASSKRQGTTDTQYF. The CDR3 DNA reads as TGTGCCAGCAGTAAACGACAGGGGACTACAGATACGCAGTATTTT.

The gene calls are TRBV28 and TRBJ1-1; D uncertain. The CDR3 is 12 amino acids. Trimming took off 6 bases at V and 7 bases at J, with 12 bases between the two ends. Germline V gives CDR1 MDHEN, CDR2 SYDVKM. DNA of the CDR3: TGTGCCAGCAGGACTGTCGTTGGTGAAGCTTTCTTT. It is translated as CASRTVVGEAFF.

The V and J genes are TRBV20-1 and TRBJ1-5, with D unclear. CDR3 length: 13 amino acids. Germline V lookup: CDR1 DFQATT, CDR2 SNEGSKA (reference sequence). The V end was cut by 3 bases, the J end by 0 bases, with 6 bases between. CDR3 nucleotide sequence: TGCAGTGCTAGTCAGCCTAGCAATCAGCCCCAGCATTTT. Protein: CSASQPSNQPQHF.

This chain joins TRBV15 and TRBJ2-3, with 10 bases that match TRBD2. Per the germline V gene, CDR1 is LNHNV and CDR2 is YYDKDF (reference sequence). J was trimmed by 14 bases and V by 2 bases; bases with no gene match: 13. CDR3 size: 15 residues. Written as DNA, the CDR3 is TGTGCCACCAGCAGACCGATTAACTTAGCGGGAGGACCGTATTTT. It yields the protein CATSRPINLAGGPYF. Full variable domain (rest looked up from reference TRBV15 and TRBJ2-3): DAMVIQNPRYQVTQFGKPVTLSCSQTLNHNVMYWYQQKSSQAPKLLFHYYDKDFNNEADTPDNFQSRRPNTSFCFLDIRSPGLGDTAMYLCATSRPINLAGGPYFGPGTRLTVL.

The CDR3 loop is CASSNTERLEAFF. The CDR3 coding sequence is TGTGCCAGCTCAAATACAGAGAGACTTGAAGCTTTCTTT. The chain carries TRBV18 and TRBJ1-1; D is ambiguous. The V gene's germline CDR1 is KGHSH and CDR2 LQKENI. CDR3 length: 13 amino acids. V was cut by 5 bases and J by 7 bases, with 14 bases left in between.

The chain combines TRBV19 with TRBJ2-2; weak D call: TRBD2 (5 bases). This CDR3 contains 17 residues. CDR1 and CDR2 from the germline V gene are LNHDA and SQIVND (reference sequence). V gave up 1 base and J gave up 0 bases, with 12 bases separating them. The CDR3 loop reads CASSIGEGRTNTGELFF. Here the CDR3 DNA reads TGTGCCAGTAGTATAGGTGAGGGTCGGACGAACACCGGGGAGCTGTTTTTT. The full variable domain, with the rest looked up from reference TRBV19 and TRBJ2-2, is DGGITQSPKYLFRKEGQNVTLSCEQNLNHDAMYWYRQDPGQGLRLIYYSQIVNDFQKGDIAEGYSVSREKKESFPLTVTSAQKNPTAFYLCASSIGEGRTNTGELFFGEGSRLTVL.

This chain joins TRBV6-1 and TRBJ1-2; TRBD1 matches 7 bases. The trim removed 3 bases at V and 4 bases at J, leaving 5 bases unmatched. The CDR3 is 14 residues long. Germline V lookup: CDR1 MNHNS, CDR2 SASEGT. The CDR3 spells CASSDRGFRYGYTF. The CDR3 nucleotides are TGTGCCAGCAGTGACAGGGGGTTCCGCTATGGCTACACCTTC.

CDR3 sequence reads: CASSPLAGGNYEQFF. CDR3 sequence (DNA): TGCGCCAGCAGCCCGCTAGCGGGGGGAAATTATGAGCAGTTCTTC. The chain employs TRBV4-1 and TRBJ2-1, with TRBD2 matching 11 bases. Germline V gene sequence: CDR1 MGHRA, CDR2 YSYEKL. This CDR3 is built from 15 residues. V lost 4 bases and J lost 8; bases outside the gene matches: 7.

This clone appeared a single time. This chain uses TRBV3-1 (or the pseudogene TRBV3-2) with TRBJ2-5; 8 bases align to TRBD2. Germline values: CDR1 LGHDT, CDR2 YNNKEL (reference sequence). The CDR3 runs to 16 residues. V gave up 4 bases and J gave up 5 bases; unmatched junction bases: 12. In DNA form, the CDR3 reads TGTGCCAGCAGCCGTTATCTGACGGGAGGGGGGGAGACCCAGTACTTC. Translating it yields CASSRYLTGGGETQYF.

V and J are TRBV2 and TRBJ1-2, with D uncertain. Trimming stripped 6 bases from V and 9 bases from J, with 14 bases between. CDR3 size: 12 residues. Germline lookup yields CDR1 SNHLY and CDR2 FYNNEI. The CDR3 DNA reads as TGTGCCAGCAGGATAGGGTCTCCGAGCTACACCTTC. It is translated as CASRIGSPSYTF. Filled out from reference TRBV2 and TRBJ1-2, the complete variable domain reads EPEVTQTPSHQVTQMGQEVILRCVPISNHLYFYWYRQILGQKVEFLVSFYNNEISEKSEIFDDQFSVERPDGSNFTLKIRSTKLEDSAMYFCASRIGSPSYTFGSGTRLTVV.

This chain connects TRBV3-1 (or the pseudogene TRBV3-2) to TRBJ2-7; TRBD1 aligns across 8 bases. The CDR3 spans 14 residues. Trimming removed 2 bases from V and 1 base from J; junction bases left unmatched: 1. The germline V gene has CDR1 LGHDT and CDR2 YNNKEL (reference sequence). CDR3 in amino acids: CASSQNRGSYEQYF. DNA for the CDR3: TGTGCCAGCAGCCAAAACAGGGGGTCCTACGAGCAGTACTTC.

V usage is TRBV20-1 and J usage is TRBJ1-5, with D uncertain. V gave up 6 bases and J gave up 5 bases, with 14 bases separating them. Germline loops: CDR1 DFQATT, CDR2 SNEGSKA (reference sequence). The CDR3 runs 13 residues. DNA of the CDR3: TGCAGTGCAAGTGTGTCCCCAGATCAGCCCCAGCATTTT. Residues: CSASVSPDQPQHF.

The genes are TRBV6-2 or TRBV6-3 and TRBJ2-7; D gene uncertain. The CDR3 is 11 amino acids. Trimming left V 2 bases short and J 4 bases short, with 3 bases between. From germline, CDR1 is MNHEY and CDR2 SVGEGT. For the CDR3, the DNA is TGTGCCAGCAGTTACACATACGAGCAGTACTTC. Translating gives CASSYTYEQYF.